The rows below give T cell receptor beta chains drawn from one sample of a study of T-cell reconstitution after alpha-beta-depleted transplantation in children. TCRdb re-analysed the PCR reads in MiXCR, keeping a single row per CDR3 protein. The sample has approximately 1,000,000 distinct CDR3 sequences, roughly 29% seen once. Specimen: PBMCs, mostly from graft donor cells, collected 360 days after TCRalphabeta/CD19-depleted stem cell transplant. The receptors stem from a boy younger than two who had a stem cell transplant for SCID, so the T cells may come from the graft donor. Both conserved end residues are part of each CDR3. A D gene is named only where the DNA matches it firmly. Clone size appears in some rows only: once, few, many, or a class for an expanded clone.

CDR3nt	CDR3aa	len	abundance	j_gene	d_gene	v_gene
TGCGCCAGCAGCCAAGAGTCAGGGCTGAGCACTGAAGCTTTCTTT	CASSQESGLSTEAFF	15	NA	TRBJ1-1	NA	TRBV4-3
TGTGCCAGCAGCTCCCGGGACAGGTCTTCCTCTGGGGCCAACGTCCTGACTTTC	CASSSRDRSSSGANVLTF	18	once	TRBJ2-6	TRBD1	TRBV11-2
TGCGCCAGCAGCCCAAGGGGGAACCACAATGAGCAGTTCTTC	CASSPRGNHNEQFF	14	few	TRBJ2-1	NA	TRBV4-1
TGTGCCAGCAGGGGGGGAGGGACAGGCGGCCATACGCAGTATTTT	CASRGGGTGGHTQYF	15	NA	TRBJ2-3	NA	TRBV2
TGCGCCAGCAGCCAAAGAATAGCGGGGGGCCAAGAGACCCAGTACTTC	CASSQRIAGGQETQYF	16	NA	TRBJ2-5	TRBD2	TRBV4-1
TGTGCCAGCAGCTCCAGGGGGGACGAGCAGTACTTC	CASSSRGDEQYF	12	many	TRBJ2-7	NA	TRBV11-2
TGTGCCAGCAGCTTCGACAGGGGAGAGGAAGGCTACACCTTC	CASSFDRGEEGYTF	14	many	TRBJ1-2	TRBD1	TRBV7-2
TGTGCCAGCAGCCCAACGGGACAGCCTAATGAAAAACTGTTTTTT	CASSPTGQPNEKLFF	15	NA	TRBJ1-4	TRBD1	TRBV12-3/TRBV12-4
TGTGCCAGCACTCAATGGGGGGTGAACACTGAAGCTTTCTTT	CASTQWGVNTEAFF	14	few	TRBJ1-1	NA	TRBV7-2
TGTGCCAGCAGCGCTCAAGCGGGGACAGGGGTCTTGTACAATGAGCAGTTCTTC	CASSAQAGTGVLYNEQFF	18	few	TRBJ2-1	TRBD1	TRBV9
TGCGCCAGCAGCCAAGTCCCTACGATAGCCCCGAACTACAATGAGCAGTTCTTC	CASSQVPTIAPNYNEQFF	18	few	TRBJ2-1	NA	TRBV4-3
TGCGCCAGCAGCCACCGACCGGCAGATACGCAGTATTTT	CASSHRPADTQYF	13	few	TRBJ2-3	NA	TRBV5-1
TGTGCCACCAGCAGAGATACAGGGGGGCCCAAGAGGGATGAGCAGTTCTTC	CATSRDTGGPKRDEQFF	17	NA	TRBJ2-1	TRBD1	TRBV15
TGTGCCAGCAGCACCCACTCTCAGCGTGAAGAGCAGTACTTC	CASSTHSQREEQYF	14	few	TRBJ2-7	NA	TRBV12-3/TRBV12-4
TGCGCCAGCAGCCAAGAGGACCCCGGGGTGTTTAGCAATCAGCCCCAGCATTTT	CASSQEDPGVFSNQPQHF	18	once	TRBJ1-5	NA	TRBV4-1
TGTGCCATCAGTGAACGGGACAGGGGGCCTGGTGAGCAGTTCTTC	CAISERDRGPGEQFF	15	NA	TRBJ2-1	TRBD1	TRBV10-3
TGTGCCAGCAGTTTACCGCGGGGTAGCGGGGGCGAAGAGCAGTTCTTC	CASSLPRGSGGEEQFF	16	few	TRBJ2-1	TRBD2	TRBV28
TGTGCCAGCAGCTTGGGGCAGGGGAATGTTGAAGCTTTCTTT	CASSLGQGNVEAFF	14	NA	TRBJ1-1	NA	TRBV7-9
TGCAGTGCCCCGAACTCTCAAGAGACCCAGTACTTC	CSAPNSQETQYF	12	few	TRBJ2-5	NA	TRBV20-1
TGCGCCAGCAGCGGCTACAGGGGGCCCGGCGGGGAGCTGTTTTTT	CASSGYRGPGGELFF	15	NA	TRBJ2-2	TRBD1	TRBV5-1
TGTGCCAGCAGCCAAGTTTTGGAGGACAGAGCAGGGAATGAGCAGTTCTTC	CASSQVLEDRAGNEQFF	17	NA	TRBJ2-1	NA	TRBV3-1
TGCAGTGCTAGCTCGAGGACAAGCGAGCAGTTCTTC	CSASSRTSEQFF	12	once	TRBJ2-1	NA	TRBV20-1
TGCAGCGTCTCAGATTTTTCTAGCGGGGGGCCCCGGGGAGAGACCCAGTACTTC	CSVSDFSSGGPRGETQYF	18	few	TRBJ2-5	TRBD2	TRBV29-1
TGCAGTGCTAGAGGAGGGGACTACTCCTACAATGAGCAGTTCTTC	CSARGGDYSYNEQFF	15	NA	TRBJ2-1	TRBD2	TRBV20-1
TGTGCCAGCAGTGGCAGGACGCCCGGGGAGCTGTTTTTT	CASSGRTPGELFF	13	few	TRBJ2-2	NA	TRBV12-3/TRBV12-4
TGTGCCAGCAGCTTTACGGGGTATACGCAGTATTTT	CASSFTGYTQYF	12	NA	TRBJ2-3	NA	TRBV11-3
TGCGCCAGCAGGGCCCCCACAGGGAATGAGCAGTTCTTC	CASRAPTGNEQFF	13	few	TRBJ2-1	NA	TRBV10-2
TGCAGTGCTCCCGCCGGGACACGGTACGAGCAGTACTTC	CSAPAGTRYEQYF	13	NA	TRBJ2-7	NA	TRBV20-1
TGTGCCACCCTGAGCGGGTACACCGGGGAGCTGTTTTTT	CATLSGYTGELFF	13	NA	TRBJ2-2	NA	TRBV12-3/TRBV12-4
TGTGCCAGCAGCTTAGTGGACAACGCTTTCTTT	CASSLVDNAFF	11	many	TRBJ1-1	NA	TRBV7-2
TGCAGTGGGGCGGGGGGAAATGAAGAGACCCAGTACTTC	CSGAGGNEETQYF	13	few	TRBJ2-5	TRBD2	TRBV20-1
TGCGCCAGCAGCTTGGGGCCCCACGGATACTACAATGAGCAGTTCTTC	CASSLGPHGYYNEQFF	16	NA	TRBJ2-1	NA	TRBV5-1
TGTGCCAGCAGTTACTATCAACAATCGGGTTTTGGCTTC	CASSYYQQSGFGF	13	NA	TRBJ2-7	NA	TRBV6-6
TGTGCCAGCAGTTACTCGGGCCCCCGGGGAGGGGTCAATGAGCAGTTCTTC	CASSYSGPRGGVNEQFF	17	few	TRBJ2-1	TRBD2	TRBV6-5
TGTGCCAGCAGCTTCGTCCCGGGACAGTTCTACGAGCAGTACTTC	CASSFVPGQFYEQYF	15	NA	TRBJ2-7	TRBD1	TRBV7-2
TGTGCCAGCAGCGTAGGTACTTACAATGAGCAGTTCTTC	CASSVGTYNEQFF	13	NA	TRBJ2-1	NA	TRBV9
TGTGCCAGCAGCTTTAGGCCGTACCAAGAGACCCAGTACTTC	CASSFRPYQETQYF	14	many	TRBJ2-5	NA	TRBV7-9
TGTGCCAGCAGTTACTCCTTGACTATCTCTGGAAACACCATATATTTT	CASSYSLTISGNTIYF	16	NA	TRBJ1-3	NA	TRBV6-5
TGTGCCAGCAGCCAAGGTCGCAGCGGGGAGCTGTTTTTT	CASSQGRSGELFF	13	few	TRBJ2-2	NA	TRBV3-1
TGCGCCAGCAGCCAAGGGCCCGAGGCTCAAGTTCGGGAGACCCAGTACTTC	CASSQGPEAQVRETQYF	17	NA	TRBJ2-5	NA	TRBV4-1
TGCAGTGCACTCGATGAGCAGTTCTTC	CSALDEQFF	9	NA	TRBJ2-1	NA	TRBV20-1
TGTGCCATCAGTGAGGTAGCGGGGGGTAGAGAGACCCAGTACTTC	CAISEVAGGRETQYF	15	NA	TRBJ2-5	TRBD2	TRBV10-3
TGCAGCGAGGCTGGGACAGCGAACACCGGGGAGCTGTTTTTT	CSEAGTANTGELFF	14	NA	TRBJ2-2	TRBD1	TRBV20-1
TGTGCCAGCAGCTTAGGAGGATCGTCCGATACGCAGTATTTT	CASSLGGSSDTQYF	14	NA	TRBJ2-3	NA	TRBV7-6
TGTGCCAGCAGCGGCTGGGGGACAGGGATGATTACGACAGATACGCAGTATTTT	CASSGWGTGMITTDTQYF	18	few	TRBJ2-3	TRBD1	TRBV5-5
TGTGCCAGCAGCCAAGGAAATAGGCCGCTGTCTGGAAACACCATATATTTT	CASSQGNRPLSGNTIYF	17	NA	TRBJ1-3	NA	TRBV3-1
TGTGCCAGCAGCTTAGGAAACAGGGGGGGCTACGAGCAGTACTTC	CASSLGNRGGYEQYF	15	few	TRBJ2-7	NA	TRBV7-6
TGTGCCAGCAGCCCCATCAGGGCAGGCTCCTACGAGCAGTACTTC	CASSPIRAGSYEQYF	15	NA	TRBJ2-7	NA	TRBV7-2
TGTGCCATCAGTGAGTCGAGAAGGGGAAACACTGAAGCTTTCTTT	CAISESRRGNTEAFF	15	NA	TRBJ1-1	NA	TRBV10-3